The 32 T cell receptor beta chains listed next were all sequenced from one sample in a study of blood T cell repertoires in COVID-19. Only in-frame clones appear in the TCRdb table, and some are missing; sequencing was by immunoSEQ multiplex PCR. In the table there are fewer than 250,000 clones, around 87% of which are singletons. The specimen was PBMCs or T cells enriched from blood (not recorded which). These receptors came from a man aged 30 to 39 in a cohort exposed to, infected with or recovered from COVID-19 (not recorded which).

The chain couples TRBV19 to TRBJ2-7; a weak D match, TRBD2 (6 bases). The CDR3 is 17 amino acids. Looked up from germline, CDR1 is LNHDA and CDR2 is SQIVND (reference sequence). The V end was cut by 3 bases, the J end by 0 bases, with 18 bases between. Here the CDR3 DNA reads TGTGCCAGTAGTATCCACAGAGGAGGGAGGAGCTCCTACGAGCAGTACTTC. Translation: CASSIHRGGRSSYEQYF.

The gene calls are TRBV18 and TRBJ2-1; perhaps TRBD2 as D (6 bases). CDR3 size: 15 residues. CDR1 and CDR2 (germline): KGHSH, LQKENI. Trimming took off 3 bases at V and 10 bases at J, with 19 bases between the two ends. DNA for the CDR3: TGTGCCAGCTCACCCCCCATCGGGGGAGGAGGGGAGCAGTTCTTC. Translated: CASSPPIGGGGEQFF.

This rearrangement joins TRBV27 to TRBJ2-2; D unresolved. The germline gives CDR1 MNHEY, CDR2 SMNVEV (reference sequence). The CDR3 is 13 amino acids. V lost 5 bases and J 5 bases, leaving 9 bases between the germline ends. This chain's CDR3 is CASSLTRTGELFF. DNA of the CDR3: TGTGCCAGCAGTCTTACAAGAACCGGGGAGCTGTTTTTT.

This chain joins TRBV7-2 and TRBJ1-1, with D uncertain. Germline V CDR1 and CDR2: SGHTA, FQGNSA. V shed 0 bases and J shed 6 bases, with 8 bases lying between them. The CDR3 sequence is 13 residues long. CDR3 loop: CASSLATRAEAFF. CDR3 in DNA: TGTGCCAGCAGCTTAGCCACGAGGGCTGAAGCTTTCTTT.

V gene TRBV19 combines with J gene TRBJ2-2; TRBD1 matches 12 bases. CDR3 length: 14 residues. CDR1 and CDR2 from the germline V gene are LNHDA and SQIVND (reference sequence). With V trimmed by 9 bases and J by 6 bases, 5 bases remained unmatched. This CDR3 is CARKGQGAPGELFF. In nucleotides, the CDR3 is TGTGCCAGGAAGGGACAGGGGGCTCCCGGGGAGCTGTTTTTT.

The CDR3 region has the DNA TGTGCCAGCAGCCTAAGCGGGAGTAAGGGTACGCAGTATTTT. Its translation: CASSLSGSKGTQYF. The chain links TRBV7-2 to TRBJ2-3; 8 bases are shared with TRBD2. The CDR3 is made up of 14 amino acids. Germline V gives CDR1 SGHTA, CDR2 FQGNSA. The ends lost 5 bases at V and 8 bases at J; junction bases unmatched: 9.

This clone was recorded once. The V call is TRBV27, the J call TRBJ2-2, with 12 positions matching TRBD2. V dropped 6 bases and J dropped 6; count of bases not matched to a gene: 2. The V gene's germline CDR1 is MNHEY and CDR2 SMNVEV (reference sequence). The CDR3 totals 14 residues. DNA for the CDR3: TGTGCCAGCAGACTAGCGGGAGGCCCCGGGGAGCTGTTTTTT. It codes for CASRLAGGPGELFF.

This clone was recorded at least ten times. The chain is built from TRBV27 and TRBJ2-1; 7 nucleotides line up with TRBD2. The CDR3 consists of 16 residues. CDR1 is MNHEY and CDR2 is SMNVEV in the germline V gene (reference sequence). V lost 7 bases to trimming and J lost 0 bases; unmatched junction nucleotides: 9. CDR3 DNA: TGTGCCAGCACCCTGTCGTCGGGGGGCTCCTACAATGAGCAGTTCTTC. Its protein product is CASTLSSGGSYNEQFF.

CDR3 coding DNA: TGTGCCAGCAGTATAGGACAGGGATCAGATACGCAGTATTTT. Translated: CASSIGQGSDTQYF. The chain has TRBV27 and TRBJ2-3; 8 nucleotides align to TRBD1. V was pared by 5 bases and J by 4 bases, with 5 bases of the junction left unmatched. The germline V gene has CDR1 MNHEY and CDR2 SMNVEV (reference sequence). The CDR3 loop spans 14 amino acids.

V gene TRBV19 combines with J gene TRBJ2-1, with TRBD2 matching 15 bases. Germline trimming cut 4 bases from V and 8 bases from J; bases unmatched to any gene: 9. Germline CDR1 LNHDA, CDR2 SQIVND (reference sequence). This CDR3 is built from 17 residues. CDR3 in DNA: TGTGCCAGTAGTACCCTAGGACTAGCGGGAGGGCCAGATGAGCAGTTCTTC. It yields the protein CASSTLGLAGGPDEQFF.

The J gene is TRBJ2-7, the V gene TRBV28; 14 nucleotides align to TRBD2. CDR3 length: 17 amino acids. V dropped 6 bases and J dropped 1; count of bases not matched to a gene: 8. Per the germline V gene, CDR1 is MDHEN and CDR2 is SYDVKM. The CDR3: CASSPGLAGGRSYEQYF. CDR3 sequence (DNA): TGTGCCAGCAGCCCCGGACTAGCGGGAGGTCGATCCTACGAGCAGTACTTC.

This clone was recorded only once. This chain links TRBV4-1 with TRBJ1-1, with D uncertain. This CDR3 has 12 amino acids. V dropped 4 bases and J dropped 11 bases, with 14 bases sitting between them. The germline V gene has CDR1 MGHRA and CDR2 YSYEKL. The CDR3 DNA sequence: TGCGCCAGCAGCCTTAGTGGTTCGGAGGCTTTCTTT. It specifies CASSLSGSEAFF.

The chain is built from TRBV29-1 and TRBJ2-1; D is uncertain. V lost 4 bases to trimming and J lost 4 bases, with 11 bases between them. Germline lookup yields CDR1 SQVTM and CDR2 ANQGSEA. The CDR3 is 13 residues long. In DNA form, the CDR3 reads TGCAGCGTTGGCAGGCGAGATTACAATGAGCAGTTCTTC. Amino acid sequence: CSVGRRDYNEQFF.

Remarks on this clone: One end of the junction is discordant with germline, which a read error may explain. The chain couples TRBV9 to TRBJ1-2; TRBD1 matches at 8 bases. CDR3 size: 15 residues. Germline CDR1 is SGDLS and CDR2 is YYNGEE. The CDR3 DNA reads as TGTGCCAGTAGCGGGGTAAGACAGGGGAACTATGGCTACACCTTC. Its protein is CASSGVRQGNYGYTF. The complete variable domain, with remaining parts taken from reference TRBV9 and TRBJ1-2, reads DSGVTQTPKHLITATGQRVTLRCSPRSGDLSVYWYQQSLDQGLQFLIQYYNGEERAKGNILERFSAQQFPDLHSELNLSSLELGDSALYFCASSGVRQGNYGYTFGSGTRLTVV.

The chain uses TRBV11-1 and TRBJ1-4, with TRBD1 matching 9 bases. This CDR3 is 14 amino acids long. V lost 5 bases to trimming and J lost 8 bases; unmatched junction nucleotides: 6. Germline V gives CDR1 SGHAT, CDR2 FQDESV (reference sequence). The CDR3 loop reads CASSHRGQEEKLFF. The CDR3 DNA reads TGTGCCAGCAGCCACAGGGGGCAGGAAGAAAAACTGTTTTTT.

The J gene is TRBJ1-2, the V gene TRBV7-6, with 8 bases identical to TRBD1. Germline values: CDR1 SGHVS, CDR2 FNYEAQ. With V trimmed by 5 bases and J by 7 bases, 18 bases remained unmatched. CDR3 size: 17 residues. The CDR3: CASSARAGTGLTFGYTF. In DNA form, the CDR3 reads TGTGCCAGCAGCGCCAGAGCCGGGACAGGTCTTACCTTTGGCTACACCTTC.

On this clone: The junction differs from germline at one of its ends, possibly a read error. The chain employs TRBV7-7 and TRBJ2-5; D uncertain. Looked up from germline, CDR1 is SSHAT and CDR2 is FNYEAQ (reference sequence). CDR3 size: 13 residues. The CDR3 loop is CASSSRRKETQYF. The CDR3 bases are TGTGCTAGCAGCTCGCGGAGAAAAGAGACCCAGTACTTC.

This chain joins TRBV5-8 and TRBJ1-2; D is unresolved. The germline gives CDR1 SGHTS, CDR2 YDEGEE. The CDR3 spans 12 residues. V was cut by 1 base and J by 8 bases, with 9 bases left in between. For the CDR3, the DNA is TGTGCCAGCAGCTTGTACCCAAGCGGCTACACCTTC. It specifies CASSLYPSGYTF.

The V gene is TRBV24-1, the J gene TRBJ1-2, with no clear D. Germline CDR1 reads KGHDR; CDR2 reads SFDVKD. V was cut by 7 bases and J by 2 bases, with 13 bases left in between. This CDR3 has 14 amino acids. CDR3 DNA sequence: TGTGCCACCAGCGATCCCAACAGCAACTATGGCTACACCTTC. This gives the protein CATSDPNSNYGYTF.

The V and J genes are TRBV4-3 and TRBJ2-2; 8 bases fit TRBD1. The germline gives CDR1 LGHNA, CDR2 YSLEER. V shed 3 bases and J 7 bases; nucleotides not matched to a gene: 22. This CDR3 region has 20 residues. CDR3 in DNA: TGCGCCAGCAGCCACCCAACGGGGCCTATAAAGACAGGGGTCATCGGGGAGCTGTTTTTT. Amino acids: CASSHPTGPIKTGVIGELFF.

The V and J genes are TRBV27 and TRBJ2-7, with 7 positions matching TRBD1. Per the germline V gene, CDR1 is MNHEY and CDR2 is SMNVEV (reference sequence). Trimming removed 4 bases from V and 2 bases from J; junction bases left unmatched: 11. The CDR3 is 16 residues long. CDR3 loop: CASSSVWTGFTYEQYF. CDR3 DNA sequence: TGTGCCAGCAGTTCGGTGTGGACAGGTTTTACCTACGAGCAGTACTTC.

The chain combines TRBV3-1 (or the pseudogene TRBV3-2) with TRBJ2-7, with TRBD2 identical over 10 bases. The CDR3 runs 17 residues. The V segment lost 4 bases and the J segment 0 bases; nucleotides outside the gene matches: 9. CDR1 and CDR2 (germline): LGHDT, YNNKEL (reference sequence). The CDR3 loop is CASSPLYRTSGSYEQYF. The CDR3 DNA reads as TGTGCCAGCAGCCCACTTTATAGGACTAGCGGCTCCTACGAGCAGTACTTC.

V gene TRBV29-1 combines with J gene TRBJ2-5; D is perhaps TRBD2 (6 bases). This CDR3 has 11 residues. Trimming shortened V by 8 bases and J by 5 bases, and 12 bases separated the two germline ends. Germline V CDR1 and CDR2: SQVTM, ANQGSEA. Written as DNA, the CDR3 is TGCAGCTTGGGGGGTTACGAGACCCAGTACTTC. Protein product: CSLGGYETQYF.

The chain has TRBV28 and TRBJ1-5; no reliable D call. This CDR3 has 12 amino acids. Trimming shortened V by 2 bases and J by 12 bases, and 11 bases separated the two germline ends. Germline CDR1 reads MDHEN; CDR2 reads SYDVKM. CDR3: CASSLVGGLQHF. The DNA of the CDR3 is TGTGCCAGCAGTTTAGTCGGAGGGCTCCAGCATTTT.

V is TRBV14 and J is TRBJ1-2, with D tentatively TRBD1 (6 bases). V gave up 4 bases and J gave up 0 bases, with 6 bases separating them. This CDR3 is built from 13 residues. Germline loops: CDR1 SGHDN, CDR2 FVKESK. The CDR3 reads CASSRTANYGYTF. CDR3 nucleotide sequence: TGTGCCAGCAGCCGGACAGCTAACTATGGCTACACCTTC.

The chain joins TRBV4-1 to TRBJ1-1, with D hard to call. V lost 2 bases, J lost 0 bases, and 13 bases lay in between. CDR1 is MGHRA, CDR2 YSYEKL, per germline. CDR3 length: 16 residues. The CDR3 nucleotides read TGCGCCAGCAGCCAACCGACTGTCGCGTTGAACACTGAAGCTTTCTTT. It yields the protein CASSQPTVALNTEAFF.

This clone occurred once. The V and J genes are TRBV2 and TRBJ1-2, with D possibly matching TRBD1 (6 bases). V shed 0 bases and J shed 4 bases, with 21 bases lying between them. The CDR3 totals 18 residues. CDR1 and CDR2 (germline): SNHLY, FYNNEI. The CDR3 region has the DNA TGTGCCAGCAGTGAAGCGCTTTTGAGGGACACTCCCTCCTATGGCTACACCTTC. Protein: CASSEALLRDTPSYGYTF.

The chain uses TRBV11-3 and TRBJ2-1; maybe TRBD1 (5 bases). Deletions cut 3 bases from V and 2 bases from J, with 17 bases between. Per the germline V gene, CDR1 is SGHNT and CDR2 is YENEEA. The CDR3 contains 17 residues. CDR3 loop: CASSLIILTVTYNEQFF. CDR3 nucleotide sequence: TGTGCCAGCAGCTTGATAATCCTGACAGTGACCTACAATGAGCAGTTCTTC.

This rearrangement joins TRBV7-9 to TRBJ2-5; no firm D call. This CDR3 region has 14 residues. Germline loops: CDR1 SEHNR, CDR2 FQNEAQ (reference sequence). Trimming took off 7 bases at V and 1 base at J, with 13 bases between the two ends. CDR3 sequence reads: CASTKSTLQETQYF. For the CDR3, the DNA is TGTGCCAGCACCAAATCGACTCTCCAAGAGACCCAGTACTTC.

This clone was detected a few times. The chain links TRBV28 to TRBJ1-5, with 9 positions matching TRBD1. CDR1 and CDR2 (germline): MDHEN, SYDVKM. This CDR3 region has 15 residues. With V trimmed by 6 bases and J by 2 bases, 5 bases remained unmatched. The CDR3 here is CASSPWTGGNQPQHF. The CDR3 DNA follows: TGTGCCAGCAGCCCCTGGACAGGGGGCAATCAGCCCCAGCATTTT.

The CDR3 DNA reads as TGTGCCAGCAGTTTTATCATGGGCGCTGAAGCTTTCTTT. Its translation is CASSFIMGAEAFF. This chain links TRBV12-3 or TRBV12-4 with TRBJ1-1; D is ambiguous. This CDR3 is 13 amino acids long. The V and J ends lost 3 bases and 6 bases respectively, with 11 bases between them.

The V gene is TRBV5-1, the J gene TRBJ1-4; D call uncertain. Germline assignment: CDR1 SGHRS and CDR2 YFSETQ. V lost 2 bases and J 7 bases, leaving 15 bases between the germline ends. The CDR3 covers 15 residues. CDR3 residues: CASSFFLRRGEKLFF. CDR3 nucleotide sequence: TGCGCCAGCAGCTTTTTTCTCAGGCGGGGTGAAAAACTGTTTTTT.